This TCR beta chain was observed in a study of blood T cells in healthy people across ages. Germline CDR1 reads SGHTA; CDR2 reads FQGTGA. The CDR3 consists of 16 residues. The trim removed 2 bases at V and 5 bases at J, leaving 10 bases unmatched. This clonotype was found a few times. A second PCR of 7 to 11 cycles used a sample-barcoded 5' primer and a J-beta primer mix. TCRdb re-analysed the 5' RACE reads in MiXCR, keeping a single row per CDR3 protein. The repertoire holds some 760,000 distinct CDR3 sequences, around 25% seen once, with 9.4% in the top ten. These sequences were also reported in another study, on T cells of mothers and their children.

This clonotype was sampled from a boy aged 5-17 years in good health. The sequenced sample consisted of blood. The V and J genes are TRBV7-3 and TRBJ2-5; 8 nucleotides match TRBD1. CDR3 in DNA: TGTGCCAGCAGCTTAGCCCGGACAGGGTACGGGGAGACCCAGTACTTC. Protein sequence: CASSLARTGYGETQYF.